The 5 T cell receptor beta chains listed next were all sequenced from one sample in a study of blood T cell repertoires in COVID-19. Clones were sequenced by immunoSEQ multiplex PCR, and TCRdb holds only the in-frame ones, with some missing. Of over 200,000 clones in the sample, 85% to 90% were seen once. Sequencing used PBMCs or T cells enriched from blood (not recorded which). These receptors came from a man between 18 and 29 years old who had recovered from COVID-19.

This clone was picked up many times. CDR3 nucleotide sequence: TGTGCCAGCAGGCCGAGTGACAGGCCCCCTGAAGCTTTCTTT. This gives the protein CASRPSDRPPEAFF. The chain has TRBV28 and TRBJ1-1; D perhaps matches TRBD1 (6 bases). Per the germline V gene, CDR1 is MDHEN and CDR2 is SYDVKM. CDR3 length: 14 amino acids. V lost 6 bases and J 6 bases, leaving 17 bases between the germline ends.

The gene calls are TRBV6-6 and TRBJ1-2; D call uncertain. V shed 2 bases and J shed 5 bases, with 18 bases lying between them. Looked up from germline, CDR1 is MNHNY and CDR2 is SVGAGI (reference sequence). There are 16 residues in the CDR3. CDR3 protein: CASSYTAGGRIYGYTF. The CDR3 coding sequence is TGTGCCAGCAGTTACACCGCGGGAGGGAGGATTTATGGCTACACCTTC.

The V gene is TRBV5-1, the J gene TRBJ2-5, with D maybe TRBD2 (6 bases). V was shortened by 2 bases and J by 5 bases, with 16 bases between the two germline ends. The CDR3 length is 15 residues. Germline CDR1 SGHRS, CDR2 YFSETQ. The DNA for the CDR3 is TGCGCCAGCAGCTTCTCCGGGAGAGGTGGCGAGACCCAGTACTTC. It specifies CASSFSGRGGETQYF.

J is TRBJ2-1 and V is TRBV2; 15 bases agree with TRBD2. J lost 0 bases, V lost 5 bases, and 11 bases had no gene match. The CDR3 sequence is 20 residues long. CDR1 SNHLY and CDR2 FYNNEI come from the germline V gene. CDR3 protein: CASSTPGLAGGLSSYNEQFF. The CDR3 region has the DNA TGTGCCAGCAGTACTCCGGGACTAGCGGGGGGCCTGAGCTCCTACAATGAGCAGTTCTTC.

Only a few counts were recorded for this clone. J is TRBJ2-1 and V is TRBV6-5, with D possibly matching TRBD2 (5 bases). Germline-derived CDR1 and CDR2 are MNHEY and SVGAGI. Trimming took 0 bases from V and 1 from J, leaving 7 bases between them. The CDR3 is 15 residues long. The CDR3 DNA sequence: TGTGCCAGCAGTTACTCTGGGAGATCCTACAATGAGCAGTTCTTC. Protein sequence: CASSYSGRSYNEQFF.